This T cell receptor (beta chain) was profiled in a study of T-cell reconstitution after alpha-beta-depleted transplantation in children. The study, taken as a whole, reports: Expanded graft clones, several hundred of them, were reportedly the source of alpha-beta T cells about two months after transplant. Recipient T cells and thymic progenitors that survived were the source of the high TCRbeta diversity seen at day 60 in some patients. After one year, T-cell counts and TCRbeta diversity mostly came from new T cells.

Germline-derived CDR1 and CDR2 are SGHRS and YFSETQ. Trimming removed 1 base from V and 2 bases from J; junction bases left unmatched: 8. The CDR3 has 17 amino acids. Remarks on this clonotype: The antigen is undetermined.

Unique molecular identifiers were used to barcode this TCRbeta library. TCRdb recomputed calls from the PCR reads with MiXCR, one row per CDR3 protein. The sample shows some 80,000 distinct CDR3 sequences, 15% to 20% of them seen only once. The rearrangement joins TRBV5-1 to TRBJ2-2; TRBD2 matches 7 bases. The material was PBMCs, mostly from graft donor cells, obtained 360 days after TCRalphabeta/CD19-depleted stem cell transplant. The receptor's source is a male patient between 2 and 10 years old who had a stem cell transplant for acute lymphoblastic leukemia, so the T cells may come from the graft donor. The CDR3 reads CASSLNTGLPNTGELFF. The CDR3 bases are TGCGCCAGCAGCTTGAATACGGGACTACCAAACACCGGGGAGCTGTTTTTT.